The entry that follows covers one T cell receptor (beta chain) sequence. Its antigen is as yet unknown. These data belong to a study of siplizumab effects on memory and regulatory T cells. Overall study findings and caveats: Suppressive capability of dividing Tregs from siplizumab cultures went unverified. The naive T cell population seemed more diverse than memory cells and seemed a major contributor to the alloresponse. Unstimulated subsets captured only a minor fraction of alloreactive clones.

The V gene's germline CDR1 is SNHLY and CDR2 FYNNEI. This CDR3 is built from 16 residues. V was pared by 0 bases and J by 4 bases, with 6 bases of the junction left unmatched. Some clones are missing from TCRdb's copy, which holds only in-frame ones; the method was immunoSEQ multiplex PCR. This sample has some 53,000 clones, with 95% to 98% found just once. This TCR was sampled from a human donor in good health. The material sequenced was naive CD4+ T cells sorted from blood. This chain uses TRBV2 with TRBJ1-3, with 7 bases that match TRBD1. CDR3: CASSEALLDRGNTIYF. As DNA, the CDR3 is TGTGCCAGCAGTGAAGCCCTCCTGGACAGGGGAAACACCATATATTTT.